A single T cell receptor beta chain is shown here with its context. Its target is not known. The data stem from a study of T cell responses to AZD1222 COVID-19 vaccine. Overall study findings and caveats: Nearly half of spike-specific TCRs reportedly go after variant regions that carry no mutations. Compared with day 0, the breadth and depth of the Spike-specific TCR repertoire rose significantly after two doses of AZD1222. Donor demographics were predominantly white British with a female majority; clonal diversity may be underestimated.

Clones were sequenced by immunoSEQ multiplex PCR, and TCRdb holds only the in-frame ones, with some missing. The table lists approximately 140,000 clones, about 92% of them singletons. Germline V lookup: CDR1 SGHAT, CDR2 FQDESV (reference sequence). Trimming took off 3 bases at V and 0 bases at J, with 6 bases between the two ends. The CDR3 is 15 amino acids. V gene TRBV11-1 combines with J gene TRBJ1-6; D may be TRBD1 (5 bases). The source was peripheral blood, collected on day 0 of AZD1222 vaccination. The source is an adult in good health. The CDR3 sequence: CASSFGASYNSPLHF. The CDR3 nucleotides are TGTGCCAGCAGCTTTGGGGCCTCCTATAATTCACCCCTCCACTTT.